Presented here are 27 T cell receptor beta chains from one specimen sequenced in a study of OX40 agonist ivuxolimab in advanced cancers. Libraries were built with the immunoSEQ multiplex PCR assay. TCRdb re-hosts the immuneACCESS table, in-frame sequences only. Its copies lack some clones; in the studies checked, an unresolved V gene accounts for under half of them, and the cause for the rest is not known. The sample includes approximately 84,000 clones, with 80% to 90% observed a single time. The ten top clones hold less than 2% of the sample. The source material was CD4+ or CD8+ T cells sorted from blood, sampled in a trial of the OX40 agonist ivuxolimab. Source of these receptors: an adult with an advanced solid tumor such as melanoma, head and neck, liver or kidney cancer.

V usage is TRBV5-6 and J usage is TRBJ1-1; D is unclear. Germline CDR1 SGHDT, CDR2 YYEEEE. The CDR3 consists of 12 residues. V was cut by 4 bases and J by 6 bases, with 10 bases left in between. The CDR3 reads CASSRGDAEAFF. In nucleotides, the CDR3 is TGTGCCAGCAGCCGGGGTGACGCTGAAGCTTTCTTT. Using reference TRBV5-6 and TRBJ1-1 for the parts outside the CDR3, the full variable domain is DAGVTQSPTHLIKTRGQQVTLRCSPKSGHDTVSWYQQALGQGPQFIFQYYEEEERQRGNFPDRFSGHQFPNYSSELNVNALLLGDSALYLCASSRGDAEAFFGQGTRLTVV.

CDR3: CASSPRRGAEAFF. CDR3 DNA: TGTGCCAGCAGCCCACGTCGGGGGGCAGAAGCTTTCTTT. The genes are TRBV7-3 and TRBJ1-1; D is perhaps TRBD1 (6 bases). The V end lost 5 bases, the J end lost 8 bases, and 15 bases lay between the germline ends. This CDR3 region has 13 residues. Germline lookup yields CDR1 SGHTA and CDR2 FQGTGA. The complete variable domain, with remaining parts taken from reference TRBV7-3 and TRBJ1-1, reads GAGVSQTPSNKVTEKGKYVELRCDPISGHTALYWYRQSLGQGPEFLIYFQGTGAADDSGLPNDRFFAVRPEGSVSTLKIQRTERGDSAVYLCASSPRRGAEAFFGQGTRLTVV.

This clone was counted between two and nine times. The gene calls are TRBV5-1 and TRBJ1-2; TRBD1 might be the D (5 bases). The CDR3 has 13 amino acids. V was cut by 2 bases and J by 4 bases, with 9 bases left in between. Germline V gene sequence: CDR1 SGHRS, CDR2 YFSETQ. The CDR3 here is CASSFGAAYGYTF. CDR3 sequence (DNA): TGCGCCAGCAGCTTTGGGGCAGCCTATGGCTACACCTTC.

This chain connects TRBV5-1 to TRBJ2-7, with D possibly being TRBD2 (5 bases). CDR1 is SGHRS, CDR2 YFSETQ, per germline. The CDR3 spans 13 residues. Between the trimmed V and J ends, which lost 2 bases and 2 bases, there was a span of 8 bases. CDR3: CASSFEGTYEQYF. The CDR3 nucleotides are TGCGCCAGCAGCTTCGAGGGAACCTACGAGCAGTACTTC.

The CDR3 spells CASSRMGSDNSPLHF. The CDR3 DNA sequence: TGTGCCAGCAGCCGAATGGGATCCGATAATTCACCCCTCCACTTT. The J gene is TRBJ1-6, the V gene TRBV7-2; D is unclear. V was pared by 5 bases and J by 5 bases, with 13 bases between. The CDR3 has 15 residues. Germline V gives CDR1 SGHTA, CDR2 FQGNSA.

This clone showed up just once. This sequence joins TRBV30 and TRBJ1-6; 7 positions agree with TRBD1. This CDR3 has 13 amino acids. The germline gives CDR1 GTSNPN, CDR2 SVGIG (reference sequence). V lost 4 bases and J lost 10; bases outside the gene matches: 7. For the CDR3, the DNA is TGTGCCTGGATGGGACAGCCTGAGTCACCCCTCCACTTT. It is translated as CAWMGQPESPLHF.

The chain has TRBV18 and TRBJ2-7; 12 bases are shared with TRBD1. Germline V lookup: CDR1 KGHSH, CDR2 LQKENI. There are 15 residues in the CDR3. Losses at the gene ends were 5 bases for V and 6 bases for J; bases not matched to a gene: 8. The CDR3, as DNA: TGTGCCAGCTCAGAAGCCGGGACAGGGGGCGCCGAGCAGTACTTC. Translating it yields CASSEAGTGGAEQYF.

The chain employs TRBV4-1 and TRBJ2-6, with D unresolved. The CDR3 length is 18 residues. The germline V and J ends were trimmed by 1 base and 2 bases, with 15 bases remaining between them. Germline values: CDR1 MGHRA, CDR2 YSYEKL. CDR3 in amino acids: CASSQVVGKGPGANVLTF. DNA for the CDR3: TGCGCCAGCAGCCAAGTTGTGGGGAAAGGTCCTGGGGCCAACGTCCTGACTTTC.

The V gene is TRBV5-5, the J gene TRBJ2-5, with 8 bases lining up with TRBD1. The germline V gene has CDR1 SGHKS and CDR2 YYEKEE (reference sequence). The ends lost 7 bases at V and 5 bases at J; junction bases unmatched: 10. CDR3 length equals 14 residues. CDR3 region: CASGRTGWDETQYF. The CDR3 DNA is TGTGCCAGCGGGCGGACAGGGTGGGACGAGACCCAGTACTTC.

Of note for this clone: The junction departs from germline at one end; a sequencing error may be responsible. The chain is built from TRBV30 and TRBJ1-4, with 7 bases fitting TRBD1. The V gene's germline CDR1 is GTSNPN and CDR2 SVGIG (reference sequence). The CDR3 has 15 residues. CDR3 coding DNA: TGTGCCTGGAGTGGTCCGGGACAGAGGAATGAGAAACTGTTTTTT. Amino acids: CAWSGPGQRNEKLFF. The entire variable domain, with the rest obtained from reference TRBV30 and TRBJ1-4, is as follows: SQTIHQWPATLVQPVGSPLSLECTVEGTSNPNLYWYRQAAGRGLQLLFYSVGIGQISSEVPQNLSASRPQDRQFILSSKKLLLSDSGFYLCAWSGPGQRNEKLFFGSGTQLSVL.

V usage is TRBV9 and J usage is TRBJ2-3; TRBD2 aligns across 9 bases. The germline CDR1 and CDR2 sequences are SGDLS and YYNGEE. The CDR3 runs 15 residues. J gave up 2 bases and V 4 bases, and 5 bases lay outside the gene matches. CDR3 region: CASSWSSGATDTQYF. CDR3 bases: TGTGCCAGCAGCTGGTCTAGCGGGGCCACAGATACGCAGTATTTT.

The chain couples TRBV29-1 to TRBJ1-4, with 8 bases matching TRBD1. This CDR3 has 16 residues. V dropped 7 bases and J dropped 0; count of bases not matched to a gene: 10. The V gene's germline CDR1 is SQVTM and CDR2 ANQGSEA. As DNA, the CDR3 is TGCAGCGCGGGACAGGAAGGGTACGCAACTAATGAAAAACTGTTTTTT. This codes for CSAGQEGYATNEKLFF.

The chain uses TRBV6-1 and TRBJ2-7, with TRBD1 matching 7 bases. Per germline, CDR1 MNHNS and CDR2 SASEGT. This CDR3 is 16 amino acids long. The ends lost 4 bases at V and 1 base at J; junction bases unmatched: 10. The CDR3 here is CASSASSGTVSYEQYF. The CDR3, as DNA: TGTGCCAGCAGTGCTTCCTCCGGGACAGTGTCCTACGAGCAGTACTTC.

This chain joins TRBV28 and TRBJ1-2; TRBD1 is a possible D gene (6 bases). V lost 6 bases to trimming and J lost 0 bases, with 20 bases between them. The CDR3 spans 17 residues. Germline loops: CDR1 MDHEN, CDR2 SYDVKM. For the CDR3, the DNA is TGTGCCAGCAGGGTTACAGGGTCTTATATAGCTAACTATGGCTACACCTTC. Translating gives CASRVTGSYIANYGYTF.

This chain links TRBV7-6 with TRBJ2-7; D is unclear. CDR3 length: 14 amino acids. Germline assignment: CDR1 SGHVS and CDR2 FNYEAQ. V lost 1 base and J 6 bases, leaving 13 bases between the germline ends. For the CDR3, the DNA is TGTGCCAGCAGCTTAGACAGCTATAAGTCCGAGCAGTACTTC. This sequence encodes CASSLDSYKSEQYF.

The chain links TRBV2 to TRBJ1-2; a weak D match, TRBD1 (5 bases). The V end lost 6 bases, the J end lost 2 bases, and 16 bases lay between the germline ends. Per germline, CDR1 SNHLY and CDR2 FYNNEI. The CDR3 sequence is 15 residues long. Here the CDR3 reads CASRGEQDPNYGYTF. CDR3 coding DNA: TGTGCCAGCAGAGGGGAGCAGGACCCGAACTATGGCTACACCTTC.

The rearrangement joins TRBV5-1 to TRBJ2-3; 8 bases agree with TRBD1. The CDR3 contains 15 residues. The germline V gene encodes CDR1 SGHRS and CDR2 YFSETQ. The trim removed 0 bases at V and 5 bases at J, leaving 5 bases unmatched. CDR3 loop: CASSLGGTGRDTQYF. The CDR3 DNA reads as TGCGCCAGCAGCTTGGGAGGGACAGGAAGAGATACGCAGTATTTT.

This chain joins TRBV5-8 and TRBJ1-1, with D perhaps TRBD1 (5 bases). V lost 4 bases to trimming and J lost 1 base, with 17 bases between them. The CDR3 sequence is 16 residues long. In germline, CDR1 is SGHTS, CDR2 YDEGEE. In DNA form, the CDR3 reads TGTGCCAGCAGCAGGGACTGGAGAGGTCGGAACACTGAAGCTTTCTTT. Amino acid sequence: CASSRDWRGRNTEAFF.

The chain joins TRBV9 to TRBJ2-5, with D possibly called TRBD1 or TRBD2 (6 bases each). Trimming took off 0 bases at V and 2 bases at J, with 11 bases between the two ends. Germline CDR1 reads SGDLS; CDR2 reads YYNGEE. The CDR3 covers 15 residues. The CDR3 reads CASSVGGARQETQYF. DNA for the CDR3: TGTGCCAGCAGCGTAGGGGGGGCCCGACAAGAGACCCAGTACTTC.

The CDR3 here is CATSRGQGAEDEQYF. CDR3 in DNA: TGTGCCACCAGCAGAGGCCAGGGGGCGGAAGACGAGCAGTACTTC. The V gene is TRBV15, the J gene TRBJ2-7; 8 bases align to TRBD1. The CDR3 contains 15 residues. Germline lookup yields CDR1 LNHNV and CDR2 YYDKDF (reference sequence). Trimming at V came to 1 base and at J to 5 bases, leaving 7 bases not matched to a gene.

This chain links TRBV27 with TRBJ2-3; 11 bases fit TRBD2. Germline-derived CDR1 and CDR2 are MNHEY and SMNVEV (reference sequence). V was pared by 6 bases and J by 2 bases, with 7 bases of the junction left unmatched. There are 16 residues in the CDR3. CDR3 region: CASSLLAGVPTDTQYF. CDR3 DNA: TGTGCCAGCAGCCTACTAGCGGGGGTCCCCACAGATACGCAGTATTTT.

This clone was picked up one time. This chain links TRBV28 with TRBJ1-2; 9 bases line up with TRBD1. CDR3 length: 14 amino acids. Losses at the gene ends were 6 bases for V and 7 bases for J; bases not matched to a gene: 9. CDR1 MDHEN and CDR2 SYDVKM come from the germline V gene. CDR3: CASRAPGQGGGYTF. The CDR3 DNA is TGTGCCAGCAGGGCCCCGGGACAGGGTGGTGGCTACACCTTC.

With regard to this clone: The junction departs from germline at one end; a sequencing error may be responsible. This rearrangement joins TRBV30 to TRBJ1-3; TRBD1 matches at 8 bases. This CDR3 has 14 residues. Germline CDR1 reads GTSNPN; CDR2 reads SVGIG (reference sequence). CDR3 sequence reads: CVWRTGISGNTIYF. The CDR3 coding sequence is TGTGTCTGGAGGACAGGGATCTCTGGAAACACCATATATTTT.

V and J are TRBV9 and TRBJ1-5; D unclear. Trimming left V 0 bases short and J 0 bases short, with 7 bases between. Germline V lookup: CDR1 SGDLS, CDR2 YYNGEE. This CDR3 region has 15 residues. The CDR3 DNA follows: TGTGCCAGCAGCGTAGGGCATAATAGCAATCAGCCCCAGCATTTT. Translation: CASSVGHNSNQPQHF.

This sequence joins TRBV5-5 and TRBJ2-7, with a possible D match to TRBD1 (5 bases). V lost 4 bases, J lost 3 bases, and 14 bases lay in between. The CDR3 has 14 amino acids. Per germline, CDR1 SGHKS and CDR2 YYEKEE (reference sequence). CDR3 DNA sequence: TGTGCCAGCAGCCTCGACAGAAACGGCTACGAGCAGTACTTC. It translates to CASSLDRNGYEQYF.

The CDR3 bases are TGTGCCAGCACAAGATATTACGACAGGGTCATGGCAACTAATGAAAAACTGTTTTTT. Residues: CASTRYYDRVMATNEKLFF. The chain carries TRBV6-4 and TRBJ1-4, with 7 bases that match TRBD1. Germline CDR1 MRHNA, CDR2 SNTAGT. This CDR3 has 19 amino acids. Losses at the gene ends were 7 bases for V and 0 bases for J; bases not matched to a gene: 17.

J is TRBJ2-7 and V is TRBV6-6, with D possibly matching TRBD1 (5 bases). CDR1 is MNHNY, CDR2 SVGAGI, per germline (reference sequence). Trimming shortened V by 5 bases and J by 3 bases, and 17 bases separated the two germline ends. The CDR3 sequence is 15 residues long. Written as DNA, the CDR3 is TGTGCCAGCAGTACCCCGACTGGGGCTTACTACGAGCAGTACTTC. Translation: CASSTPTGAYYEQYF.